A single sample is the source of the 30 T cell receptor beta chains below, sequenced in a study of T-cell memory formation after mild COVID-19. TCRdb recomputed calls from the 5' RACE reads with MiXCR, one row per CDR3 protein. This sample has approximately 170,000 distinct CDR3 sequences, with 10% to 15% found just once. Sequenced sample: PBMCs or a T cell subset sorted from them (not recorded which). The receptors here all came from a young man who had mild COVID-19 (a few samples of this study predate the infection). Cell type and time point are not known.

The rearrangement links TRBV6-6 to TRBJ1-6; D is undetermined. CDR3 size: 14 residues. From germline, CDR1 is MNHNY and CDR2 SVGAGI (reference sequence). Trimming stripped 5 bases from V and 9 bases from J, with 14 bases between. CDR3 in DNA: TGTGCCAGCAGTCAGACTTTTTGGAGTTCACCCCTCCACTTT. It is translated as CASSQTFWSSPLHF.

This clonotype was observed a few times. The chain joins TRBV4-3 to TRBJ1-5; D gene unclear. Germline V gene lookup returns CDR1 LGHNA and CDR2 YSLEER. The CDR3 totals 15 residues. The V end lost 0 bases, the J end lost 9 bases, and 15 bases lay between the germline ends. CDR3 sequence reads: CASSQDFNGLSPQHF. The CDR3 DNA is TGCGCCAGCAGCCAAGATTTTAACGGTCTATCGCCCCAGCATTTT.

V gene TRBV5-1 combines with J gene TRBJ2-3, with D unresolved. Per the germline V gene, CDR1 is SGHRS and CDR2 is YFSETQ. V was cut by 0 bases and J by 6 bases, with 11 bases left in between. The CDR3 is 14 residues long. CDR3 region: CASSLGRMVDTQYF. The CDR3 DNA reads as TGCGCCAGCAGCTTGGGCAGGATGGTGGATACGCAGTATTTT.

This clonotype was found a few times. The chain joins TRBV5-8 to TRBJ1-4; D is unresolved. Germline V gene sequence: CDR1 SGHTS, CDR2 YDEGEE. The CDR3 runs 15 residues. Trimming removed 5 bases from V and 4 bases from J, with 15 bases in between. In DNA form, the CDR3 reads TGTGCCAGCAGATTCAGTTTCCTGATTAATGAAAAACTGTTTTTT. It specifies CASRFSFLINEKLFF.

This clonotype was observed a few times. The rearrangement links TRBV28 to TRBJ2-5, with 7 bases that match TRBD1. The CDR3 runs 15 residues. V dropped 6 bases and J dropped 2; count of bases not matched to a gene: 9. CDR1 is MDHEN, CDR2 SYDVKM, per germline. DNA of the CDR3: TGTGCCAGCAGCCTCCCATTGACAGGGCAAGAGACCCAGTACTTC. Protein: CASSLPLTGQETQYF. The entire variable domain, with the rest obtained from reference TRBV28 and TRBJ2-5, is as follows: DVKVTQSSRYLVKRTGEKVFLECVQDMDHENMFWYRQDPGLGLRLIYFSYDVKMKEKGDIPEGYSVSREKKERFSLILESASTNQTSMYLCASSLPLTGQETQYFGPGTRLLVL.

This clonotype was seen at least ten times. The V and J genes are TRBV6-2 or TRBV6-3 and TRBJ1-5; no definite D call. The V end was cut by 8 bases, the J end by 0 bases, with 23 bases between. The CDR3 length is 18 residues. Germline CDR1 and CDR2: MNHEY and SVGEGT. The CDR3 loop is CASPKMPLDLYSNQPQHF. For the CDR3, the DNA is TGTGCCAGCCCCAAGATGCCCCTGGACCTTTATAGCAATCAGCCCCAGCATTTT.

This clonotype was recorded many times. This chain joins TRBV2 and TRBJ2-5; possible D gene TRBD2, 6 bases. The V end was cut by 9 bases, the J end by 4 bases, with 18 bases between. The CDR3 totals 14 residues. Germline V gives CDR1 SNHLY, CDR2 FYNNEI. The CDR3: CASYSVGGGETQYF. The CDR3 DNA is TGTGCCAGTTATAGCGTGGGAGGCGGAGAGACCCAGTACTTC.

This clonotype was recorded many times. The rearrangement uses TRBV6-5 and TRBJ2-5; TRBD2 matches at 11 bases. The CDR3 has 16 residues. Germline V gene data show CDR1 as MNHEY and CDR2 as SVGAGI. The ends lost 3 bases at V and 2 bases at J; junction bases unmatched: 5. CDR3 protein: CASSYGASGGQETQYF. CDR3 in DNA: TGTGCCAGCAGTTATGGGGCTAGCGGGGGGCAAGAGACCCAGTACTTC.

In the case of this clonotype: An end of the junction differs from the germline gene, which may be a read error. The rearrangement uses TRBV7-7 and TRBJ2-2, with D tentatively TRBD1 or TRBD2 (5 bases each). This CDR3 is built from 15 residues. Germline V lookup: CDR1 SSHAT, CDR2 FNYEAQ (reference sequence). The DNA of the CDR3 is TGTGCTAGCAGCCCCGGGACGGTTCTTGGTGGGGAGCTGTTTTTT. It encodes CASSPGTVLGGELFF.

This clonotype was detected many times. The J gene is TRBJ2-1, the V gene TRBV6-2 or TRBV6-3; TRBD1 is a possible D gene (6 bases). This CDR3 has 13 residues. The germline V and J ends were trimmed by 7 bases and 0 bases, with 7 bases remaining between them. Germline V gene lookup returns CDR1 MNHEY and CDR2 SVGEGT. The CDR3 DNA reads TGTGCCAGCAACAGGGACTCCTACAATGAGCAGTTCTTC. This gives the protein CASNRDSYNEQFF.

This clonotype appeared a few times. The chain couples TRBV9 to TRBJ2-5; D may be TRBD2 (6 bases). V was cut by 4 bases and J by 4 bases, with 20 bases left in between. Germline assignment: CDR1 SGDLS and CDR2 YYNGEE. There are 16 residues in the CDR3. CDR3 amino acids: CASSLGWQGGGETQYF. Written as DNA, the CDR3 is TGTGCCAGCAGCCTCGGATGGCAGGGAGGAGGAGAGACCCAGTACTTC. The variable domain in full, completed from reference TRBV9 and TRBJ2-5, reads DSGVTQTPKHLITATGQRVTLRCSPRSGDLSVYWYQQSLDQGLQFLIQYYNGEERAKGNILERFSAQQFPDLHSELNLSSLELGDSALYFCASSLGWQGGGETQYFGPGTRLLVL.

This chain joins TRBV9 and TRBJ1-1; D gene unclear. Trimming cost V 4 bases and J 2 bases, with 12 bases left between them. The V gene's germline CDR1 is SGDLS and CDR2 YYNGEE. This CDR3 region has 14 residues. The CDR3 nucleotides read TGTGCCAGCAGCCCCAGCCACCTAAACACTGAAGCTTTCTTT. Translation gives CASSPSHLNTEAFF.

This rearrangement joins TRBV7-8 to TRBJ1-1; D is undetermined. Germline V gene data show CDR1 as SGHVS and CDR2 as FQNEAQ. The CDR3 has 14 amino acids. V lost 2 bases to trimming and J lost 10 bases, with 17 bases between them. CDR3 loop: CASSLNQGRGTAFF. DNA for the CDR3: TGTGCCAGCAGCTTAAACCAAGGGCGGGGAACAGCTTTCTTT.

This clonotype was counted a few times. The CDR3 is CASSHRQGDTGELFF. Here the CDR3 DNA reads TGTGCCAGCAGCCACCGGCAGGGGGACACCGGGGAGCTGTTTTTT. This rearrangement joins TRBV4-2 to TRBJ2-2; 7 positions agree with TRBD1. This CDR3 is 15 amino acids long. Germline V CDR1 and CDR2: LGHNA, YNFKEQ. V trimming: 3 bases; J trimming: 3 bases; junction bases outside the gene matches: 4.

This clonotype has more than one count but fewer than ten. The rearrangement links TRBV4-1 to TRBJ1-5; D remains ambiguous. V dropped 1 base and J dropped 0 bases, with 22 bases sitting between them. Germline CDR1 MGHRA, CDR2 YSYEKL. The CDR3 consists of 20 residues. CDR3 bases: TGCGCCAGCAGCCAAGGAACCCTAGCCGGCCCACGGTATAGCAATCAGCCCCAGCATTTT. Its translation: CASSQGTLAGPRYSNQPQHF.

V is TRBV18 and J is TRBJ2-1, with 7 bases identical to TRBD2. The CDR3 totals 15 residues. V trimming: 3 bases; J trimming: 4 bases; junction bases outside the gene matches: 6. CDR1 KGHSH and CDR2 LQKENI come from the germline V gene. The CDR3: CASSPGSGAYNEQFF. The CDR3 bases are TGTGCCAGCTCACCTGGGAGCGGGGCTTACAATGAGCAGTTCTTC.

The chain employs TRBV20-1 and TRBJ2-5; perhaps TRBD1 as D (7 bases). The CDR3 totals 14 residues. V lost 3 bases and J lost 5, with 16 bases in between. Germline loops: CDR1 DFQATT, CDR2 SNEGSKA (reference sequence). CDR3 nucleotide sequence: TGCAGTGCTAGGTCCGGAGGGGGCGGGGAGACCCAGTACTTC. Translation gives CSARSGGGGETQYF.

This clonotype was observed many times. The CDR3 DNA reads as TGCAGTGCGACGACAGGGGGAGTGGAAGATACGCAGTATTTT. The encoded protein is CSATTGGVEDTQYF. The rearrangement joins TRBV20-1 to TRBJ2-3; TRBD1 matches 9 bases. V was pared by 6 bases and J by 5 bases, with 9 bases of the junction left unmatched. CDR1 and CDR2 from the germline V gene are DFQATT and SNEGSKA (reference sequence). The CDR3 is made up of 14 amino acids.

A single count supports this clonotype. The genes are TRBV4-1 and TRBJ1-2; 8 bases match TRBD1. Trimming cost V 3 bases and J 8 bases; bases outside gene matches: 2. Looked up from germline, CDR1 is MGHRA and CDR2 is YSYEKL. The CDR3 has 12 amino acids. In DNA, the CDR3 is TGCGCCAGCAGCCATCCAGGGGGCGGCTACACCTTC. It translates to CASSHPGGGYTF.

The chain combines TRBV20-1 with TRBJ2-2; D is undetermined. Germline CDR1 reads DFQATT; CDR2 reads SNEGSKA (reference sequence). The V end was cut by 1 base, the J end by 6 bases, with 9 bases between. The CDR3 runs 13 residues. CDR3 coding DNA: TGCAGTGCTAGAGTATATAGGGCCGGGGAGCTGTTTTTT. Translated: CSARVYRAGELFF.

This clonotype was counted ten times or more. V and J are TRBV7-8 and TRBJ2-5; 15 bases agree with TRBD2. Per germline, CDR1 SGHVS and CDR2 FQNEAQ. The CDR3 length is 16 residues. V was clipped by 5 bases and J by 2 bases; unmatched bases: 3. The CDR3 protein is CASSKGLAGGQETQYF. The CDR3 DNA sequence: TGTGCCAGCAGCAAGGGACTAGCGGGGGGACAAGAGACCCAGTACTTC.

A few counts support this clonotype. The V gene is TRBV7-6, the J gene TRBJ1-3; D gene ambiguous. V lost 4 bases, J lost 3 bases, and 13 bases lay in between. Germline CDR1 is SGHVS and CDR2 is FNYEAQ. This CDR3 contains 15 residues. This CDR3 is CASSSAGAFGNTIYF. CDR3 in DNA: TGTGCCAGCAGCTCGGCCGGAGCCTTTGGAAACACCATATATTTT.

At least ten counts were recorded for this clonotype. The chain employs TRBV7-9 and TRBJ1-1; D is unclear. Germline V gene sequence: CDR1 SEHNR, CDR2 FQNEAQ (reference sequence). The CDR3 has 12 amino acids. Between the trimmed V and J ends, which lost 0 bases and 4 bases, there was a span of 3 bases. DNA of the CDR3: TGTGCCAGCAGCTTAGCTGGCACTGAAGCTTTCTTT. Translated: CASSLAGTEAFF.

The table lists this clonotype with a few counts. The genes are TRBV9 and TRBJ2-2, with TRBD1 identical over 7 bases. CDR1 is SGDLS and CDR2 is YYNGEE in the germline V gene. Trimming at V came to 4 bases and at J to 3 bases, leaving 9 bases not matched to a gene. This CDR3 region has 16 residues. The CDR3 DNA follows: TGTGCCAGCAGCCCCCGACAGGGTATGGACACCGGGGAGCTGTTTTTT. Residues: CASSPRQGMDTGELFF.

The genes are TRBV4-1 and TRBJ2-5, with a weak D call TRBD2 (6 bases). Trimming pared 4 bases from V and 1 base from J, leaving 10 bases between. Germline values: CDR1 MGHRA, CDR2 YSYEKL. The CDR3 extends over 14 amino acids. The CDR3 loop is CASSPGTLQETQYF. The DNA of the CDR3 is TGCGCCAGCAGCCCCGGGACTCTCCAAGAGACCCAGTACTTC.

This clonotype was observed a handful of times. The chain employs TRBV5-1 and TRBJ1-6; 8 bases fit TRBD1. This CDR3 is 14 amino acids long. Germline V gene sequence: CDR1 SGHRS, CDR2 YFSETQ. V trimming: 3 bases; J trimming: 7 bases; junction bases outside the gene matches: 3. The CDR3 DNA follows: TGCGCCAGCAGCTCACAGGGGGGGAATTCACCCCTCCACTTT. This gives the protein CASSSQGGNSPLHF.

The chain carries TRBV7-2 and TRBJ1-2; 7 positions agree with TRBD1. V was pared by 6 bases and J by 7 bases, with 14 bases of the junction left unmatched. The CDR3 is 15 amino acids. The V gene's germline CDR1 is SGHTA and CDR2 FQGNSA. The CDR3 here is CASRSPGGRSSGYTF. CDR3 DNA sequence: TGTGCCAGCAGATCACCAGGGGGACGGTCTAGTGGCTACACCTTC.

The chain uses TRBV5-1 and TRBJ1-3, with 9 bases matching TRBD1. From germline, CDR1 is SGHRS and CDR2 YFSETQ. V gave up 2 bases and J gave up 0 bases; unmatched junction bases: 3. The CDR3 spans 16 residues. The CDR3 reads CASSFDRGNSGNTIYF. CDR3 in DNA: TGCGCCAGCAGCTTCGACAGGGGGAACTCTGGAAACACCATATATTTT.

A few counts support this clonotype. CDR3 protein: CASSSYRANTGELFF. DNA of the CDR3: TGTGCCAGCAGCTCTTACAGGGCTAACACCGGGGAGCTGTTTTTT. V is TRBV7-2 and J is TRBJ2-2; the D gene is possibly TRBD1 (6 bases). Per germline, CDR1 SGHTA and CDR2 FQGNSA. The CDR3 loop spans 15 amino acids. Trimming cost V 4 bases and J 2 bases, with 11 bases left between them.

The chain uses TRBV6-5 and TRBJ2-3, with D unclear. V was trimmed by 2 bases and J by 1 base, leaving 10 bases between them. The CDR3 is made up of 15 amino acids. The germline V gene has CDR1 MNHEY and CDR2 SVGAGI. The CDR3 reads CASSYAASRTDTQYF. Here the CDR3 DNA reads TGTGCCAGCAGTTACGCGGCCAGCCGCACAGATACGCAGTATTTT.